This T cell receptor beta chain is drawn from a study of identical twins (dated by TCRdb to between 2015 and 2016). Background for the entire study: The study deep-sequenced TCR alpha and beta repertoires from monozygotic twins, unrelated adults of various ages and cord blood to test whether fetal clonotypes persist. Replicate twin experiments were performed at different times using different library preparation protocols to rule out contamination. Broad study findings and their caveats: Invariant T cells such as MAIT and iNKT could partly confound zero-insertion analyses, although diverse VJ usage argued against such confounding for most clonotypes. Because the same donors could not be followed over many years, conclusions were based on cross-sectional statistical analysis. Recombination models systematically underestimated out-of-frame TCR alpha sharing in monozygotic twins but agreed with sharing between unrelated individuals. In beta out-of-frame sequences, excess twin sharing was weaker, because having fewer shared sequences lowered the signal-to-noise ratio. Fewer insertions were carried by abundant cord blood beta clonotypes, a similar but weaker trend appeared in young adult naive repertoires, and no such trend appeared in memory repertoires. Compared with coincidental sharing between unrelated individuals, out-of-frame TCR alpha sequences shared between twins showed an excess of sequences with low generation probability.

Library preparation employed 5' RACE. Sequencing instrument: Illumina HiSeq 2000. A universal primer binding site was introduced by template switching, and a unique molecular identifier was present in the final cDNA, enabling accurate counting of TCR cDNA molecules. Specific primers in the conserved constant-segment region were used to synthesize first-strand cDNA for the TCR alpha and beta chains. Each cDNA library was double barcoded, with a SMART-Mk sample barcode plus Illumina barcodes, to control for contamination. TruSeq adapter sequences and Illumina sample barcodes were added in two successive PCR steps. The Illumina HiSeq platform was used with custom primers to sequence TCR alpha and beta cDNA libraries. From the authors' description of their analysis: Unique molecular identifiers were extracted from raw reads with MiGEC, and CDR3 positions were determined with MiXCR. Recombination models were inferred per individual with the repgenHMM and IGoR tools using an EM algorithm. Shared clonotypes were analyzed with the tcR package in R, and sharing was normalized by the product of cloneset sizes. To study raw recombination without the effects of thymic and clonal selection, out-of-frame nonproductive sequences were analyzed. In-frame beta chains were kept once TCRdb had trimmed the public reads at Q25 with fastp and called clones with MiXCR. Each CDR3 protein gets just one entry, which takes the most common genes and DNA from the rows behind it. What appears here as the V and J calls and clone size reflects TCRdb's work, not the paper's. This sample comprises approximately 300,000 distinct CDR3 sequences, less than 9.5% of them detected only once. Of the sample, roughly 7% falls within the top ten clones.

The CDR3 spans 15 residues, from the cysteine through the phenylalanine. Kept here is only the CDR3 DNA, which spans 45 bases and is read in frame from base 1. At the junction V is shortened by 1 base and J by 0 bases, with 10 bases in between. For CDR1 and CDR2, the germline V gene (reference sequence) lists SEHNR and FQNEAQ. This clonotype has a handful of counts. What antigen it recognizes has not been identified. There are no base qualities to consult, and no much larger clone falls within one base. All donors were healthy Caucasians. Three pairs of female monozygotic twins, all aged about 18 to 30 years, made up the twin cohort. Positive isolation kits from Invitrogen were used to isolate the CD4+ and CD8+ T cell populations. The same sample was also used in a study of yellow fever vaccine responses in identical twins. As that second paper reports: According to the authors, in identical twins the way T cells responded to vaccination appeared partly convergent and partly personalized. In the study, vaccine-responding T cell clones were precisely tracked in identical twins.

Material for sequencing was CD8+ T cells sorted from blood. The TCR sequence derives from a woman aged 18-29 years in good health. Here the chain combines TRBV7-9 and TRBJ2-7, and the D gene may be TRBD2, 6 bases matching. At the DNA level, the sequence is TGTGCCAGCAGCTTAGGGGGACTTCCCTCCTACGAGCAGTACTTC. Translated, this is CASSLGGLPSYEQYF. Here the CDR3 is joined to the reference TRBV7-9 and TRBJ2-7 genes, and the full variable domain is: DTGVSQNPRHKITKRGQNVTFRCDPISEHNRLYWYRQTLGQGPEFLTYFQNEAQLEKSRLLSDRFSAERPKGSFSTLEIQRTEQGDSAMYLCASSLGGLPSYEQYFGPGTRLTVT.